This record looks at one T cell receptor (beta chain) sequence and its context. Its antigen is currently not known. No clone much larger than this one lies a single base away; base qualities are absent. TCRbeta CDR3 regions were amplified from genomic DNA by means of the immunoSEQ Assay, a bias-controlled multiplex PCR. The published analysis was carried out like this. The number of nucleated cells in each sample was estimated by amplification of reference gene primers within the assay. To quantify the absolute abundance of each unique TCRbeta CDR3 rearrangement, sequence reads were collapsed and filtered. For each sample, productive Simpson clonality was calculated by taking the square root of Simpson's diversity index across productive rearrangements. The clones in this table, taken by TCRdb from immuneACCESS, are in-frame only. Not every clone is retained; where verified, under half of the shortfall comes from an unresolved V gene, and the cause of the rest is unknown. The V and J calls and clone size come from that table; D and trimming were worked out from the DNA. Recorded for this sample are about 300,000 clones; over 85% of them occurred a single time. The ten largest clones represent less than 2% of the sample.

In Seattle, one collaborating source enrolled patients while the infection was active and tracked those patients longitudinally over the course of disease. The collaborating institutions used their own protocols to collect whole blood in K2EDTA tubes. Collaborator samples were shipped for TCRbeta analysis as frozen whole blood, isolated PBMCs, or DNA extracted from either sample type. The data were obtained in a study of blood T cell repertoires in COVID-19 (dated by TCRdb to 2019 to 2021). Study-level background: Collaborator samples came from the United States, Italy and Spain and covered acute and convalescent phases of COVID-19. The prospective study material was composed of cDNA or gDNA derived from T cells, B-cell-depleted T cells, or PBMCs. Deeply sampled blood TCRbeta repertoires from subjects exposed to, actively infected with, or recovered from COVID-19 were included in the dataset. The repertoires were released in a freely available public database intended as a resource for research on the immune response to SARS-CoV-2. The samples were drawn from two sources: the first 160 participants of the ongoing ImmuneRACE study, and 1,000 to 1,500 subjects contributed by 6 global collaborators. The sample metadata nearly always contained a de-identified subject ID, COVID-19 status, age in years and sex. Where HLA class I and class II types were available, the types were taken from metadata supplied by the sample provider, not from assay-based typing. Results and caveats for the whole study, not just this receptor: The amount of clinical and demographic metadata varied by source and participant and was provided uncurated.

In the germline V gene, CDR1 corresponds to MNHEY and CDR2 to SVGAGI. The junction shows trimming of 9 bases on V and 6 bases on J, and the gene matches do not reach 6 bases of it. Counted from cysteine to phenylalanine, this CDR3 has 13 amino acids. Solely the CDR3 DNA is kept, with 39 bases framed from the first base. The receptor's source is a woman aged 25 to 45 with COVID-19, enrolled during active disease. The sequence is built from TRBV6-5 and TRBJ2-1, with 9 central nucleotides matching TRBD2. The sequenced material came from peripheral blood. The DNA is TGTGCCAGTGGACTAGCGCCTATCAATGAGCAGTTCTTC. Translation gives CASGLAPINEQFF.